Listed here is a single TCR beta chain. This clonotype showed up many times. This receptor's antigen is unknown. One base away there is no much larger clone; base qualities are not given. The germline V gene specifies MNHNS as CDR1 and SASEGT as CDR2. V lost 8 bases and J lost 0 bases; the stretch between them is 17 bases long. Counted from cysteine to phenylalanine, this CDR3 has 16 amino acids. Left in the record is the CDR3 DNA by itself, 48 bases read in frame from the first base. The data stem from a study of T cells in Graves' hyperthyroidism and ophthalmopathy (dated by TCRdb to the late 2010s). Some background on the complete study: Peripheral blood samples were taken at the time of initial diagnosis, prior to any treatment. Thyroid tissue and blood T-cell repertoires from six Graves' hyperthyroidism patients were also compared in the study. To identify distinguishing TCR V-J signatures, a discovery cohort of some 99 patients was used, comprising 43 with Graves' ophthalmopathy and roughly 60 with stable Graves' hyperthyroidism. After sampling, hyperthyroidism patients received methimazole starting at 30 mg daily, and ophthalmopathy patients received high-dose intravenous methylprednisolone. TCR Vbeta CDR3 sequencing of some 140 peripheral blood samples (over 40 ophthalmopathy, roughly 72 hyperthyroidism and roughly 17 progressor patients) is reported in the paper. An independent validation cohort of some 18 hyperthyroidism patients and 17 patients who later progressed to ophthalmopathy tested prospective prediction of ophthalmopathy. The approximately 98 discovery patients were randomly divided into training and test sets at a 7:3 ratio. Beyond this particular receptor, the publication reports: No statistical method was used to set the sample size in advance, and investigators knew the group allocation. Blood samples also contained most of the expanded thyroid clonotypes (frequency above 0.001), which suggests that blood repertoires may reflect thyroid immune responses. A model built on a 13 V-J signature distinguished ophthalmopathy from stable hyperthyroidism, reaching 85% to 90% sensitivity and around 82% specificity in cross-validation and 80%/75% in testing. During validation, the model predicted progression to ophthalmopathy a median of roughly six months ahead of onset, with more than 60% sensitivity and under 85% specificity.

The TCR beta CDR3 regions were amplified from RNA transcripts. The first round of RT-PCR for the TCR CDR3 was performed with the HTBI primer set and the Qiagen OneStep RT-PCR kit. The libraries were constructed in a second round of multiplex PCR and then size-selected and purified. The libraries were sequenced on an Illumina HiSeq2000 using paired-end 100 bp reads. Per the source publication's procedure: SOAPnuke was used to process the raw data, with reads discarded if the reads contained adapters or uncalled bases, had a mean Phred below 15, or lacked an exact constant-primer or identifier match. High-quality paired reads were merged with COPE v1.2.5, and unique nucleotide sequences were defined as clonotypes. MiTCR v1.1 was used to align clonotypes to the IMGT TRBV, TRBD and TRBJ reference segments. Only V-J combinations with frequency above 0.0001, covering about 99% of repertoires, were analysed. The TCS score was defined as F50 (clonal expansion) divided by E x V (chaos), with BLOSUM62-based TCRdist calculated between CDR3 peptides within each V-J. Welch's t-statistics and random forest reduced roughly 500 V-J features to some 14, which were used in a naive Bayes classifier (R e1071). TCRdb passed the public sequencing reads through fastp at Q25 and MiXCR, retaining productive beta sequences. For every CDR3 protein sequence, its rows merge into one entry that carries the most common genes and DNA. These V and J calls are TCRdb output, not the study's own analysis. In all, the sample holds roughly 380,000 distinct CDR3 sequences, and over 15% of those were seen once. Around 15% of the sample belongs to the ten largest clones.

Moderately to severely active disease, a Clinical Activity Score of at least 3, a NOSPECS grade of at least 4, and a duration under 3 months were present in ophthalmopathy patients. Patients with uncontrolled infections, other autoimmune diseases, pregnancy or lactation were excluded. Clinical symptoms, serum thyroxine and TRAb, thyroid ultrasound, and orbital computed tomography formed the basis for the diagnoses. Ficoll-Paque density gradient centrifugation was used to isolate PBMCs from about 9 ml of fresh peripheral blood. Total RNA was extracted with Trizol reagent, and quality was checked on an Agilent 2100 Bioanalyzer.

This chain is built from TRBV6-1 and TRBJ1-5; a tentative D match to TRBD1 spans 5 bases. Sequenced: blood. This receptor was taken from a middle-aged woman with Graves' ophthalmopathy. The CDR3 amino acid sequence is: CASVGGESYSNQPQHF. The bases read TGTGCCAGCGTGGGAGGGGAGAGTTATAGCAATCAGCCCCAGCATTTT.